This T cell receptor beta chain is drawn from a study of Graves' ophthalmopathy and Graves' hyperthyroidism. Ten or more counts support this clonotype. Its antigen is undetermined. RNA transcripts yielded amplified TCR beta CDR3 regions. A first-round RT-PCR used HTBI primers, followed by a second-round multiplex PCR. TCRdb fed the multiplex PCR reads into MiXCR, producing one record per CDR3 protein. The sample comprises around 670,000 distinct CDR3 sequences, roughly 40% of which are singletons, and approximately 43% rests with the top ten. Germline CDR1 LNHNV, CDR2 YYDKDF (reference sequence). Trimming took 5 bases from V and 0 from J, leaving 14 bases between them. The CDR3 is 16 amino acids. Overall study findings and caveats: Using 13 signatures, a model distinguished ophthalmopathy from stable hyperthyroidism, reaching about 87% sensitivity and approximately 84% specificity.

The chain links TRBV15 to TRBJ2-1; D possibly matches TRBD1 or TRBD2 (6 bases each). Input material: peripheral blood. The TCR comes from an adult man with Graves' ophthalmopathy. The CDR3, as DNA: TGTGCCACCAGCTTTCGACTAGGGGGCTCCTACAATGAGCAGTTCTTC. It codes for CATSFRLGGSYNEQFF.